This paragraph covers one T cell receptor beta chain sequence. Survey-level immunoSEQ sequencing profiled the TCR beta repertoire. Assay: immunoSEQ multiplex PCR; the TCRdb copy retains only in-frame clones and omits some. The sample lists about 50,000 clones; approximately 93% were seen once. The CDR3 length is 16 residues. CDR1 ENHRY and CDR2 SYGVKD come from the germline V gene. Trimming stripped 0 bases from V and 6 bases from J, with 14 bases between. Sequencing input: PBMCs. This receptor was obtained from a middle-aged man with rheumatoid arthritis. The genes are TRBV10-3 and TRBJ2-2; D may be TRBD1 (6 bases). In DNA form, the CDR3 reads TGTGCCATCAGTGAGTCGGTAGCAGGGGCGGCCGGGGAGCTGTTTTTT. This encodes CAISESVAGAAGELFF.